Listed below are T cell receptor beta chains from one sample, sequenced in a study of blood T cell repertoires in COVID-19. Libraries were prepared by immunoSEQ multiplex PCR; TCRdb keeps only in-frame clonotypes and omits some of them. Found here are some 210,000 clones, around 86% of them singletons; the top ten hold 8.9%. The source material was PBMCs or T cells enriched from blood (not recorded which). The receptors shown here come from a woman between 45 and 65 years old with acute COVID-19. CDR3s include the opening cysteine and the closing phenylalanine or tryptophan. The D gene is left open where the match is weak. Rows may omit the clone size; those that give it use once, few, many or a size class.

j_call d_call clone_size v_call cdr3_nt cdr3_aa
TRBJ1-1 TRBD1 NA TRBV7-9 TGTGCCAGCAGCGTTCAGGGGGCCACTGAAGCTTTCTTT CASSVQGATEAFF
TRBJ2-1 NA once TRBV2 TGTGCCAGCAGTGACGAGATTTACAATGAGCAGTTCTTC CASSDEIYNEQFF
TRBJ1-2 TRBD1 few TRBV3-1/TRBV3-2 TGTGCCAGCAGCCCTGGGACAGAACCCTATGGCTACACCTTC CASSPGTEPYGYTF
TRBJ1-5 NA NA TRBV6-1 TGTGCCAGCAGTGAAGGACTTAGCAATCAGCCCCAGCATTTT CASSEGLSNQPQHF
TRBJ2-5 TRBD1 NA TRBV18 TGTGCCAGCTCATATACAGGGGGCCGGGAGACCCAGTACTTC CASSYTGGRETQYF
TRBJ1-5 NA once TRBV4-3 TGCGCCAGCAGCCAAGATTACGGGGGCAATCAGCCCCAGCATTTT CASSQDYGGNQPQHF
TRBJ1-5 NA NA TRBV10-3 TGTGCCATCAGCATTCAGGGAGGTCAGCCCCAGCATTTT CAISIQGGQPQHF
TRBJ1-1 TRBD1 NA TRBV9 TGTGCCAGCAGCGCCCGGGACAGGGTCTCTGAAGCTTTCTTT CASSARDRVSEAFF
TRBJ1-2 TRBD1 few TRBV28 TGTGCCAGCAGTTTACCGGGGACAGCCTATGGCTACACCTTC CASSLPGTAYGYTF
TRBJ1-2 NA NA TRBV19 TGTGCCAGTAGTACACCGGGACTAGCTAACTATGGCTACACCTTC CASSTPGLANYGYTF
TRBJ2-5 TRBD2 NA TRBV7-2 TGTGCCAGCAGCCGGCGAACATCTACAGTAGCGGGGGAGACCCAGTACTTC CASSRRTSTVAGETQYF
TRBJ2-1 TRBD1 once TRBV5-6 TGTGCCAGCAGGTCCCCGGTCCCGGGACAGGGCTACAATGAGCAGTTCTTC CASRSPVPGQGYNEQFF
TRBJ2-6 TRBD2 NA TRBV5-4 TGTGCCGCTGCGACTAGCGGGAGCGGGTCTGGGGCCAACGTCCTGACTTTC CAAATSGSGSGANVLTF
TRBJ2-4 TRBD1 NA TRBV7-9 TGTGCCAGCATTTCAGACAGGGTTGAGACCAAAAACATTCAGTACTTC CASISDRVETKNIQYF
TRBJ2-1 TRBD2 once TRBV4-1 TGCGCCAGCAGCCAACTTAAACCGACTAGCCTGTATTACAATGAGCAGTTCTTC CASSQLKPTSLYYNEQFF
TRBJ2-7 TRBD1 once TRBV5-1 TGCGCCAGCAGCTTATGGGACAGCTTTTCGGACGAGCAGTACTTC CASSLWDSFSDEQYF
TRBJ2-3 TRBD2 NA TRBV28 TGTGCCAGCAGTGCGGGACTAGCGGAACACCCCACAGATACGCAGTATTTT CASSAGLAEHPTDTQYF
TRBJ1-1 TRBD1 NA TRBV7-9 TGTGCCAGCAGCGGGACAGAGATAAATCGGAACACTGAAGCTTTCTTT CASSGTEINRNTEAFF
TRBJ2-1 NA NA TRBV11-3 TGTGCCAGCAGCCCGCCCGGGGGATCCTACAATGAGCAGTTCTTC CASSPPGGSYNEQFF
TRBJ1-1 TRBD1 NA TRBV19 TGTGCCAGTGTACTACAGGGGCGTCACACTGAAGCTTTCTTT CASVLQGRHTEAFF
TRBJ2-7 NA NA TRBV11-3 TGTGCCAGCAGCCCGGAGATTAATTACGAGCAGTACTTC CASSPEINYEQYF
TRBJ2-2 TRBD1 NA TRBV5-5 TGTGCCAGCAGCTTGGTGGGACAGGGGGTTTATGAGGAGCTGTTTTTT CASSLVGQGVYEELFF
TRBJ2-1 TRBD1 NA TRBV5-1 TGCGCCAGCAGCTGGCGACAGGGCTACAATGAGCAGTTCTTC CASSWRQGYNEQFF
TRBJ2-2 NA NA TRBV2 TGTGCCAGCAAGTCCAGTACCACCGGGGAGCTGTTTTTT CASKSSTTGELFF
TRBJ1-1 TRBD1 NA TRBV5-5 TGTGCCAGCAGCTTTTTTGTACAGGGGGACACTGAAGCTTTCTTT CASSFFVQGDTEAFF
TRBJ1-2 NA NA TRBV28 TGTGCCAGCAGTTTATGGTCAGGGAACTATGGCTACACCTTC CASSLWSGNYGYTF
TRBJ2-2 NA NA TRBV5-6 TGTGCCAGCAGCTTGGGGGGCCTGAACACCGGGGAGCTGTTTTTT CASSLGGLNTGELFF
TRBJ2-7 TRBD1 NA TRBV18 TGTGCCAGCTCACGAACAGGGGGAGACGAGCAGTACTTC CASSRTGGDEQYF
TRBJ2-7 NA NA TRBV27 TGTGCCAGCAGTTTATGGAGGGGCTACGAGCAGTACTTC CASSLWRGYEQYF
TRBJ2-5 TRBD2 NA TRBV7-9 TGTGCCAGCAGCCAAGGGACTAGCCGAGAGACCCAGTACTTC CASSQGTSRETQYF
TRBJ1-5 NA NA TRBV4-3 TGCGCCAGCCCCACGCCTCCCCTGGGCCAGCCCCAGCATTTT CASPTPPLGQPQHF
TRBJ2-7 NA NA TRBV30 TGTGCCTGGAGTGTACGGGGAGGATCCCTACGAGAGCAGTACTTC CAWSVRGGSLREQYF
TRBJ2-5 TRBD1 NA TRBV15 TGTGCCACCAGCAGAGCCCCCCCCGGGACAGGGTCCCTCCAGACCCAGTACTTC CATSRAPPGTGSLQTQYF
TRBJ1-5 NA NA TRBV19 TGTGCCAGTAGTTATGCCGGAGGAAGCAATCAGCCCCAGCATTTT CASSYAGGSNQPQHF
TRBJ2-7 NA NA TRBV7-2 TGTGCCAGCAGCTTAGATAACTACGAGCAGTACTTC CASSLDNYEQYF
TRBJ1-1 NA few TRBV7-3 TGTGCCAGCAGCTCGATAACCAGGGAAGGCACTGAAGCTTTCTTT CASSSITREGTEAFF
TRBJ2-2 NA NA TRBV11-3 TGTGCCAGCAGCTTTGCAGGGATTTTCACCGGGGAGCTGTTTTTT CASSFAGIFTGELFF
TRBJ2-7 TRBD2 NA TRBV9 TGTGCCAGCAGCGTGACTAGCTCAGGCGAGCAGTACTTC CASSVTSSGEQYF
TRBJ1-1 NA few TRBV4-1 TGCGCCAGCAGCCAACCTCCCCCGGGAGGCACTGAAGCTTTCTTT CASSQPPPGGTEAFF